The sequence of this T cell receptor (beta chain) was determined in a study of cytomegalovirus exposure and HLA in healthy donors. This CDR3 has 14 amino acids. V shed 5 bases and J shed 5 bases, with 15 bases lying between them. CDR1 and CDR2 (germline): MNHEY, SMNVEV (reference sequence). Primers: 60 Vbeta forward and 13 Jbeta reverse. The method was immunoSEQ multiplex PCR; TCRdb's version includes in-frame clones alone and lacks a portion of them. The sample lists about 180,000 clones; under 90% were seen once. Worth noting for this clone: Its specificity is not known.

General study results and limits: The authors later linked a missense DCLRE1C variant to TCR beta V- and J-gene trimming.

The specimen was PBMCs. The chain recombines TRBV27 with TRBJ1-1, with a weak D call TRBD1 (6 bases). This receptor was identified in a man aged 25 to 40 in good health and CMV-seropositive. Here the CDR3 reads CASSPGALGTEAFF. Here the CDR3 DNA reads TGTGCCAGCAGTCCAGGGGCCCTGGGGACTGAAGCTTTCTTT.